The sequence of this T cell receptor (beta chain) was determined in a study of blood T cell repertoires in COVID-19. The authors' processing: Reference gene primers were amplified, and this amplification served to estimate nucleated cell counts. Some clones are missing from TCRdb's copy, which holds only in-frame ones; the method was immunoSEQ multiplex PCR. V and J calls and clone size are those listed in that table; D and trimming were worked out from the DNA. Of some 98,000 clones in the sample, 70% to 85% were seen once. This CDR3 is 14 amino acids long. Trimming removed 5 bases from V and 3 bases from J, with 14 bases in between. The germline gives CDR1 SGHRS, CDR2 YFSETQ.

This TCR was sampled from a man in his 70s with acute or convalescent COVID-19. Sequenced input: peripheral blood. The chain has TRBV5-1 and TRBJ1-1, with a weak D call TRBD1 (5 bases). The CDR3 sequence: CASSSLTDDTEAFF. For the CDR3, the DNA is TGCGCCAGCAGTTCCTTGACAGATGACACTGAAGCTTTCTTT.